The source of this T cell receptor beta chain is a study of technical replicates of blood from a few donors. Clones were read by immunoSEQ multiplex PCR, and TCRdb kept only the in-frame ones, dropping some. The sample lists about 100,000 clones, more than 90% occurring once. V was clipped by 4 bases and J by 5 bases; unmatched bases: 8. The CDR3 runs to 14 residues. CDR1 is SGHRS, CDR2 YFSETQ, per germline. The sample was T cells isolated from PBMCs. The sequence was obtained from a human donor in good health. The chain recombines TRBV5-1 with TRBJ2-5; 7 bases map to TRBD1. CDR3: CASSKVGGQETQYF. Written as DNA, the CDR3 is TGCGCCAGCAGCAAGGTAGGGGGCCAGGAGACCCAGTACTTC.